This T cell receptor (beta chain) comes out of a study of T cell changes during pregnancy in multiple sclerosis (dated by TCRdb to about 2019). Concerning the study at large: Changes in the T cell repertoire over the course of pregnancy were examined in this study in women with multiple sclerosis.

Unmatched junction bases come to 8, with V trimmed by 2 bases and J by 2 bases. CDR1 and CDR2 were assigned from the germline V gene as MNHEY and SVGAGI. From the cysteine through the phenylalanine, the CDR3 covers 16 amino acids. This entry keeps only the CDR3 DNA: 48 bases, framed from base 1. The receptor library was made with the immunoSEQ multiplex PCR assay. TCRdb mirrors the immuneACCESS table, restricted to in-frame sequences. Some clones are absent from its copies; in checked studies, under half trace to an unresolved V gene, and the reason for the others is unknown. Present in this sample are roughly 49,000 clones, 85% to 95% of which were seen just once. The top ten hold about 0.24% of the sample. With regard to this clone: Its antigen is not yet known. Base qualities are missing; no much larger clone stands one base away.

The clonotype was recovered from a female donor with multiple sclerosis, enrolled in a pregnancy study. Here the chain combines TRBV6-5 and TRBJ2-7, with 8 bases aligning to TRBD1. Source: CD4+ T cells from peripheral blood mononuclear cells, taken in the second trimester of pregnancy. The CDR3 reads CASSYGGTGGTYEQYF. In nucleotide form, the sequence is TGTGCCAGCAGTTACGGCGGGACAGGAGGAACCTACGAGCAGTACTTC.